The T cell receptor beta chain under discussion was sequenced for a study of blood T cell repertoires in COVID-19. About the research overall: COVID-19 samples collected from the United States, Italy and Spain covered acute and convalescent phases. Sample material is recorded as cDNA or gDNA derived from T cells, B-cell-depleted T cells, or PBMCs.

The CDR3 has 14 residues. Germline trimming cut 3 bases from V and 15 bases from J; bases unmatched to any gene: 8. The germline V gene encodes CDR1 SEHNR and CDR2 FQNEAQ (reference sequence). Only in-frame clones appear in the TCRdb table, and some are missing; sequencing was by immunoSEQ multiplex PCR. The repertoire has under 250,000 clones, roughly 85% of them found once; the top ten carry 2.9%. The sequence was obtained from a man in his fifties who had recovered from COVID-19. The gene calls are TRBV7-9 and TRBJ2-1; TRBD2 matches 13 bases. Sequencing was performed on peripheral blood. The chain's CDR3 is CASSLMTSGRFPFF. CDR3 in DNA: TGTGCCAGCAGCTTGATGACTAGCGGGAGGTTCCCGTTCTTC.